Reported below is one T cell receptor (beta chain). The entry originates in a study of human T cells and chemical hapten exposure. Study-wide background: Alopecia areata, totalis or universalis was found in mostly female patients.

Documented time point: pre-sensitization, week 0. Treatment noted: therapeutic diphenylcyclopropenone sensitization with weekly scalp DPC. The CDR3 extends over 15 amino acids. The V end lost 3 bases, the J end lost 5 bases, and 14 bases lay between the germline ends. The library gave individual cDNA molecules unique molecular identifiers. TCRdb reanalysed the RACE reads using MiXCR and keeps one entry per CDR3 protein. The sample has around 200,000 distinct CDR3 sequences; just under 30% are singletons. The clonotype was recovered from a woman in her thirties with alopecia areata. Some clones in this sample may be carry-over from other donors' samples. The chain has TRBV12-3 or TRBV12-4 and TRBJ2-1; TRBD2 might be the D (6 bases). Material: whole blood, obtained in connection with sensitization to the hapten diphenylcyclopropenone (DPC). DNA for the CDR3: TGTGCCAGCAGTTTTATTGCGGGGAAAAACAATGAGCAGTTCTTC. Its translation is CASSFIAGKNNEQFF.